Each of the 17 T cell receptor beta chains below was sequenced from the same sample in a study of blood T cell repertoires in COVID-19. Libraries were prepared by immunoSEQ multiplex PCR; TCRdb keeps only in-frame clonotypes and omits some of them. The table includes 350,000 to 450,000 clones, roughly 90% detected once. The material sequenced was peripheral blood. The receptors here all came from a man aged 35-49 years with acute or convalescent COVID-19.

This sequence joins TRBV7-3 and TRBJ1-2; D gene uncertain. V was cut by 0 bases and J by 4 bases, with 12 bases left in between. This CDR3 comprises 15 residues. Germline V gives CDR1 SGHTA, CDR2 FQGTGA. CDR3 DNA sequence: TGTGCCAGCAGCTTAACGGGCAGAAGACCCTATGGCTACACCTTC. Its translation is CASSLTGRRPYGYTF.

The chain couples TRBV18 to TRBJ1-4, with 8 nucleotides matching TRBD1. The CDR3 contains 19 residues. V was pared by 6 bases and J by 0 bases, with 15 bases of the junction left unmatched. Germline-derived CDR1 and CDR2 are KGHSH and LQKENI. The CDR3 DNA sequence: TGTGCCAGCTCTTCTTTCCCAGGGGGCAACCCCGCAACTAATGAAAAACTGTTTTTT. Amino acids: CASSSFPGGNPATNEKLFF.

This clone has a single count. This chain links TRBV9 with TRBJ1-1; a possible D gene is TRBD1 (6 bases). Trimming removed 0 bases from V and 4 bases from J, with 10 bases in between. The germline CDR1 and CDR2 sequences are SGDLS and YYNGEE. The CDR3 runs 14 residues. CDR3 DNA sequence: TGTGCCAGCAGCGTAGAAGTAGGGGGCACTGAAGCTTTCTTT. Translating it yields CASSVEVGGTEAFF.

This clone was found a few times. This rearrangement joins TRBV14 to TRBJ1-6; D uncertain. CDR1 is SGHDN and CDR2 is FVKESK in the germline V gene. This CDR3 has 16 residues. V was cut by 1 base and J by 0 bases, with 7 bases left in between. CDR3 in amino acids: CASSQATDSYNSPLHF. CDR3 DNA: TGTGCCAGCAGCCAAGCCACAGACTCCTATAATTCACCCCTCCACTTT. Complete variable domain (other parts from reference TRBV14 and TRBJ1-6): EAGVTQFPSHSVIEKGQTVTLRCDPISGHDNLYWYRRVMGKEIKFLLHFVKESKQDESGMPNNRFLAERTGGTYSTLKVQPAELEDSGVYFCASSQATDSYNSPLHFGNGTRLTVT.

This clone was picked up many times. This chain connects TRBV6-4 to TRBJ1-6; D is unresolved. This CDR3 has 15 residues. V lost 0 bases and J lost 10, with 13 bases in between. CDR1 is MRHNA, CDR2 SNTAGT, per germline. In DNA form, the CDR3 reads TGTGCCAGCAGTGACTCGACTGGGAGCGGATCACCCCTCCACTTT. Amino acid sequence: CASSDSTGSGSPLHF.

The V gene is TRBV6-5, the J gene TRBJ1-3, with unresolved D. The V gene lost 5 bases and the J gene lost 1 base, with 6 bases spanning the gap. The germline CDR1 and CDR2 sequences are MNHEY and SVGAGI. The CDR3 runs 13 residues. The CDR3, as DNA: TGTGCCAGCAGTACGAGGTCTGGAAACACCATATATTTT. Its translation is CASSTRSGNTIYF.

The chain recombines TRBV5-3 with TRBJ1-2; D is unresolved. TRBV5-3 is identified as an open reading frame with a role that is uncertain. Trimming took 3 bases from V and 4 from J, leaving 19 bases between them. The CDR3 contains 16 residues. The CDR3 DNA follows: TGTGCCAGAAGCTGCGGGGAGGAGCGAGTGATCTATGGCTACACCTTC. It encodes CARSCGEERVIYGYTF.

The CDR3 region has the DNA TGTGCCAGTAGTATTGAGTATCGTGGCTACACCTTC. This codes for CASSIEYRGYTF. The rearrangement links TRBV19 to TRBJ1-2; no definite D call. There are 12 residues in the CDR3. Germline V gene lookup returns CDR1 LNHDA and CDR2 SQIVND (reference sequence). V was clipped by 3 bases and J by 7 bases, with 9 bases between them.

This rearrangement joins TRBV29-1 to TRBJ2-1, with D tentatively TRBD1 (7 bases). The germline V gene encodes CDR1 SQVTM and CDR2 ANQGSEA. The V end was cut by 4 bases, the J end by 7 bases, with 26 bases between. CDR3 size: 17 residues. The CDR3 nucleotides are TGCAGCGTTGGGGGGGATATTCGGACAGGCCCTGGGAATGAGCAGTTCTTC. Translating gives CSVGGDIRTGPGNEQFF.

The chain joins TRBV28 to TRBJ1-2; 7 nucleotides line up with TRBD1. V shed 6 bases, J shed 5 bases, and the junction held 3 bases outside the gene matches. This CDR3 is 12 amino acids long. In germline, CDR1 is MDHEN, CDR2 SYDVKM. CDR3 DNA: TGTGCCAGCAGCGGGACAGAGTATGGCTACACCTTC. Translated, it gives CASSGTEYGYTF.

This clone showed up just once. The DNA of the CDR3 is TGTGCCATCAGTGAAATGAGGGACAGCTCCTACGAGCAGTACTTC. Amino acids: CAISEMRDSSYEQYF. The genes are TRBV10-3 and TRBJ2-7; 7 bases are a match to TRBD1. Germline-derived CDR1 and CDR2 are ENHRY and SYGVKD. With 3 bases clipped from V and 0 bases from J, the junction kept 5 bases outside the gene matches. This CDR3 comprises 15 residues.

V is TRBV6-6 and J is TRBJ1-1; D is unresolved. Deletions cut 6 bases from V and 2 bases from J, with 13 bases between. This CDR3 spans 14 amino acids. Germline V gene lookup returns CDR1 MNHNY and CDR2 SVGAGI (reference sequence). CDR3 in DNA: TGTGCCAGCAGCTCCATGTGGGCTAACACTGAAGCTTTCTTT. Translation gives CASSSMWANTEAFF.

This clone was detected only once. The chain joins TRBV9 to TRBJ1-1, with TRBD1 as a possible D gene (6 bases). CDR1 is SGDLS and CDR2 is YYNGEE in the germline V gene. Trimming removed 4 bases at V and 5 bases at J, with 18 bases between. The CDR3 loop spans 15 amino acids. The DNA for the CDR3 is TGTGCCAGCAGCCCAAAGCACAGGGTATCAACTGAAGCTTTCTTT. This translates into CASSPKHRVSTEAFF.

This clone was recorded a few times. The chain carries TRBV12-3 or TRBV12-4 and TRBJ1-6; a weak D match, TRBD1 (5 bases). The CDR3 sequence is 12 residues long. Between the trimmed V and J ends, which lost 6 bases and 14 bases, there was a span of 14 bases. As DNA, the CDR3 is TGTGCCAGCAGAAACAGGTTCGGAGCCCTCCACTTT. Translating gives CASRNRFGALHF.

This chain connects TRBV7-9 to TRBJ2-3; perhaps TRBD1 as D (5 bases). V was shortened by 5 bases and J by 8 bases, with 14 bases between the two germline ends. Looked up from germline, CDR1 is SEHNR and CDR2 is FQNEAQ (reference sequence). This CDR3 spans 13 amino acids. The CDR3 DNA reads TGTGCCAGCAGCCCGGTAGGGGAAGGTACGCAGTATTTT. It yields the protein CASSPVGEGTQYF.

The J gene is TRBJ1-1, the V gene TRBV5-1; TRBD1 is a possible D gene (5 bases). V gave up 0 bases and J gave up 0 bases, with 9 bases separating them. Per the germline V gene, CDR1 is SGHRS and CDR2 is YFSETQ. The CDR3 runs 15 residues. The CDR3 loop reads CASSLAGGLNTEAFF. CDR3 nucleotides: TGCGCCAGCAGCTTGGCGGGGGGTTTGAACACTGAAGCTTTCTTT.

CDR3 sequence: CASSRREVNPQHF. The CDR3 DNA is TGTGCCAGCAGTCGGAGGGAGGTAAACCCCCAGCATTTT. This chain links TRBV28 with TRBJ1-5; D not resolved. This CDR3 comprises 13 residues. Germline V gene lookup returns CDR1 MDHEN and CDR2 SYDVKM. Trimming removed 5 bases at V and 10 bases at J, with 15 bases between.